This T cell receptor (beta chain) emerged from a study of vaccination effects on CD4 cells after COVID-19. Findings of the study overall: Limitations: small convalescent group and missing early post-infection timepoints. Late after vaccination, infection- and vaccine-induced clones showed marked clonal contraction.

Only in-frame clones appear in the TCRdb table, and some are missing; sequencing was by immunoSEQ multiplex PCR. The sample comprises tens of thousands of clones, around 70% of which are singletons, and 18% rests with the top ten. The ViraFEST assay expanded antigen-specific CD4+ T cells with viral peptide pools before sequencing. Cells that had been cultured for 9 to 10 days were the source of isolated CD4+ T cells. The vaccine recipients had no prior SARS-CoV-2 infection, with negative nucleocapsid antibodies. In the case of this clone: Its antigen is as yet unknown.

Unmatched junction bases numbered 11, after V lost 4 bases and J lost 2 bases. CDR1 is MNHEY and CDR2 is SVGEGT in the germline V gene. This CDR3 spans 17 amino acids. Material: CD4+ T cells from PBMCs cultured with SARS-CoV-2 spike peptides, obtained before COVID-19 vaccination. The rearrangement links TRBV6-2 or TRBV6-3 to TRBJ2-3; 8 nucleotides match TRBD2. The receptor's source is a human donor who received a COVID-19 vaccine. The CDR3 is CASSSSTSLAATDTQYF. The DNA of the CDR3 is TGTGCCAGCAGTTCCTCCACTTCACTAGCGGCCACAGATACGCAGTATTTT.